This entry lists 11 T cell receptor beta chains sequenced from one sample in a study of molecular identifiers for immune sequencing clone quantification. TCRdb passed the PCR reads through MiXCR, listing each CDR3 protein once. Here the sample spans around 460,000 distinct CDR3 sequences, about 20% being singletons. The source material was naive CD8+ T cells from blood, with Jurkat cell RNA spiked in. Subset reported: FACS-sorted CD8+CD4-CCR7+CD45RA+ naive T cells. The receptors were sampled from a human donor in good health. Some libraries in this study had Jurkat cell RNA spiked in.

CDR3 sequence reads: CSVVLHAYYEQYF. The CDR3 nucleotides read TGCAGCGTCGTCTTGCACGCTTACTACGAGCAGTACTTC. The chain carries TRBV29-1 and TRBJ2-7; D is unresolved. CDR1 and CDR2 (germline): SQVTM, ANQGSEA. With 6 bases removed from V and 3 bases from J, the gap between germline ends came to 15 bases. CDR3 size: 13 residues.

CDR3 loop: CASSFKPGTGELFF. The DNA for the CDR3 is TGTGCCAGCAGCTTCAAGCCGGGCACCGGGGAGCTGTTTTTT. The chain combines TRBV11-3 with TRBJ2-2; unclear D gene. The CDR3 contains 14 residues. V lost 3 bases to trimming and J lost 4 bases, with 9 bases between them. Germline values: CDR1 SGHNT, CDR2 YENEEA.

The V and J genes are TRBV30 and TRBJ1-2; 10 positions agree with TRBD1. V was clipped by 3 bases and J by 2 bases; unmatched bases: 3. Germline CDR1 GTSNPN, CDR2 SVGIG (reference sequence). This CDR3 contains 14 residues. The DNA of the CDR3 is TGTGCCTGGAGGGGACAGGGGAAAAACTATGGCTACACCTTC. Amino acids: CAWRGQGKNYGYTF. Combining the CDR3 with reference TRBV30 and TRBJ1-2 gives the whole variable domain SQTIHQWPATLVQPVGSPLSLECTVEGTSNPNLYWYRQAAGRGLQLLFYSVGIGQISSEVPQNLSASRPQDRQFILSSKKLLLSDSGFYLCAWRGQGKNYGYTFGSGTRLTVV.

This chain joins TRBV30 and TRBJ1-1; TRBD1 might be the D (6 bases). Germline CDR1 and CDR2: GTSNPN and SVGIG (reference sequence). The CDR3 has 12 residues. The CDR3 sequence: CVLQGLYTEAFF. The CDR3 DNA reads TGTGTCCTACAGGGCCTGTACACTGAAGCTTTCTTT. Complete variable domain (other parts from reference TRBV30 and TRBJ1-1): SQTIHQWPATLVQPVGSPLSLECTVEGTSNPNLYWYRQAAGRGLQLLFYSVGIGQISSEVPQNLSASRPQDRQFILSSKKLLLSDSGFYLCVLQGLYTEAFFGQGTRLTVV.

About this clonotype itself: A read error is possible here, since a much larger clone lies one base away. The chain uses TRBV29-1 and TRBJ1-1, with D unclear. Deletions cut 8 bases from V and 7 bases from J, with 11 bases between. This CDR3 is built from 10 residues. Germline CDR1 reads SQVTM; CDR2 reads ANQGSEA. The CDR3 nucleotides are TGCAGCATTGTACGGGGTGAAGCTTTCTTT. Its protein is CSIVRGEAFF. Filled out from reference TRBV29-1 and TRBJ1-1, the complete variable domain reads SAVISQKPSRDICQRGTSLTIQCQVDSQVTMMFWYRQQPGQSLTLIATANQGSEATYESGFVIDKFPISRPNLTFSTLTVSNMSPEDSSIYLCSIVRGEAFFGQGTRLTVV.

V is TRBV11-2 and J is TRBJ2-5; the match to TRBD2 covers 7 bases. The germline gives CDR1 SGHAT, CDR2 FQNNGV. V shed 8 bases and J 2 bases; nucleotides not matched to a gene: 8. CDR3 length: 14 residues. CDR3 in DNA: TGTGCCAGCGGTCGGGACTACCTACAAGAGACCCAGTACTTC. This translates into CASGRDYLQETQYF.

Comment on this clonotype: This CDR3 fails to terminate in the conserved phenylalanine or tryptophan, so it likely reflects a read error. V gene TRBV2 combines with J gene TRBJ1-1; D not certain. V dropped 9 bases and J dropped 1 base, with 12 bases sitting between them. This CDR3 region has 13 residues. Looked up from germline, CDR1 is SNHLY and CDR2 is FYNNEI. This chain's CDR3 is CARDRAPNTEAFL. For the CDR3, the DNA is TGTGCCAGGGACCGGGCCCCGAACACTGAAGCTTTCCTT.

The sample holds many counts of this clonotype. V usage is TRBV6-6 and J usage is TRBJ1-1; no clear D. CDR1 and CDR2 (germline): MNHNY, SVGAGI (reference sequence). V lost 6 bases and J lost 1, with 18 bases in between. The CDR3 sequence is 16 residues long. DNA for the CDR3: TGTGCCAGCAGGACGGATGACTGGATCCAGAACACTGAAGCTTTCTTT. It is translated as CASRTDDWIQNTEAFF.

This clonotype has just a few counts. The J gene is TRBJ2-3, the V gene TRBV27; D gene unclear. Deletions cut 4 bases from V and 3 bases from J, with 11 bases between. This CDR3 is 14 amino acids long. The germline V gene has CDR1 MNHEY and CDR2 SMNVEV (reference sequence). The CDR3 DNA is TGTGCCAGCAGTTCCCTAACTGGGACAGATACGCAGTATTTT. Its translation is CASSSLTGTDTQYF.

Comment on this clonotype: A much larger clonotype is one base distant, so this may be a read error. The rearrangement links TRBV6-6 to TRBJ2-5, with D uncertain. Germline V CDR1 and CDR2: MNHNY, SVGAGI (reference sequence). The CDR3 covers 13 residues. Trimming removed 7 bases at V and 3 bases at J, with 12 bases between. In DNA form, the CDR3 reads TGTGCCAGCAACTCTTGGTGGGAAGAGACCCAGTACTTC. It specifies CASNSWWEETQYF.

This clonotype appeared a few times. The chain carries TRBV9 and TRBJ2-3; 15 bases map to TRBD2. Germline CDR1 and CDR2: SGDLS and YYNGEE. V was pared by 5 bases and J by 2 bases, with 9 bases of the junction left unmatched. The length of the CDR3 is 18 residues. The CDR3 here is CASRPGTSGGRYTDTQYF. The CDR3 nucleotides are TGTGCCAGCAGGCCAGGGACTAGCGGGGGGAGATACACAGATACGCAGTATTTT.